These 11 T cell receptor beta chains were all obtained from the same sample, sequenced in a study of identical twins. TCRdb used MiXCR to reprocess the 5' RACE reads, holding one entry per CDR3 protein. In the table there are some 690,000 distinct CDR3 sequences, roughly 20% of which are singletons. The same data also went into a second study, on T cells expressing NK-cell markers.

Sequenced input: PBMCs. These receptors all come from a young woman in good health.

This chain links TRBV20-1 with TRBJ2-3; D ambiguous. Germline values: CDR1 DFQATT, CDR2 SNEGSKA (reference sequence). This CDR3 contains 11 residues. V gave up 2 bases and J gave up 10 bases, with 10 bases separating them. CDR3 nucleotides: TGCAGTGCTAGACACCCCCCCTCGCAGTATTTT. Translation gives CSARHPPSQYF.

CDR3 in amino acids: CSALGQGASDTQYF. In DNA form, the CDR3 reads TGCAGTGCCCTTGGACAGGGGGCCTCGGATACGCAGTATTTT. V usage is TRBV20-1 and J usage is TRBJ2-3; the match to TRBD1 covers 11 bases. Germline V gives CDR1 DFQATT, CDR2 SNEGSKA (reference sequence). There are 14 residues in the CDR3. J was trimmed by 6 bases and V by 6 bases; bases with no gene match: 8.

This clonotype has a count of ten or more. V is TRBV12-3 or TRBV12-4 and J is TRBJ1-5, with D uncertain. This CDR3 is 11 amino acids long. V lost 3 bases and J lost 7, with 4 bases in between. CDR3 in amino acids: CASSFGQPQHF. CDR3 nucleotide sequence: TGTGCCAGCAGTTTCGGACAGCCCCAGCATTTT.

This clonotype was seen only a few times. The chain employs TRBV11-2 and TRBJ2-1; 11 nucleotides line up with TRBD2. The CDR3 has 16 amino acids. Germline assignment: CDR1 SGHAT and CDR2 FQNNGV. The V gene end was trimmed by 5 bases and the J gene end by 2 bases; junction bases not matched to a gene: 5. The CDR3 sequence is CASSEGLAVAYNEQFF. CDR3 in DNA: TGTGCCAGCAGCGAGGGACTAGCGGTCGCCTACAATGAGCAGTTCTTC.

In its sample, this clonotype was seen a few times. This chain joins TRBV5-1 and TRBJ2-1; D is perhaps TRBD1 (7 bases). V was shortened by 0 bases and J by 6 bases, with 13 bases between the two germline ends. The CDR3 runs to 15 residues. The V gene's germline CDR1 is SGHRS and CDR2 YFSETQ. The CDR3 region is CASSLDRGAGNEQFF. The CDR3 DNA reads as TGCGCCAGCAGCTTGGACAGGGGAGCGGGCAATGAGCAGTTCTTC.

V and J are TRBV10-3 and TRBJ2-6, with D possibly being TRBD2 (7 bases). The germline gives CDR1 ENHRY, CDR2 SYGVKD. V was trimmed by 2 bases and J by 0 bases, leaving 23 bases between them. The length of the CDR3 is 21 residues. The CDR3 reads CAISEGYGGPGAYSGANVLTF. The DNA of the CDR3 is TGTGCCATCAGTGAGGGGTACGGGGGGCCAGGGGCCTACTCTGGGGCCAACGTCCTGACTTTC.

This chain joins TRBV29-1 and TRBJ1-2; D possibly corresponds to TRBD1 (5 bases). V shed 4 bases and J shed 11 bases, with 14 bases lying between them. Per the germline V gene, CDR1 is SQVTM and CDR2 is ANQGSEA. The CDR3 loop spans 11 amino acids. The CDR3 nucleotides read TGCAGCGTTGGAGGGAATAGGGGTTACACCTTC. It is translated as CSVGGNRGYTF.

This clonotype was seen more than once but under ten times. This chain links TRBV5-1 with TRBJ2-5; D not certain. This CDR3 region has 14 residues. Per germline, CDR1 SGHRS and CDR2 YFSETQ. V was cut by 2 bases and J by 2 bases, with 10 bases left in between. The DNA for the CDR3 is TGCGCCAGCAGCTTTTGGGCGGCTCAAGAGACCCAGTACTTC. Residues: CASSFWAAQETQYF.

V is TRBV19 and J is TRBJ1-2; D is unresolved. Looked up from germline, CDR1 is LNHDA and CDR2 is SQIVND (reference sequence). CDR3 length: 14 residues. The ends were cut back, 6 bases at V and 6 bases at J, with 17 bases in the middle. The CDR3 coding sequence is TGTGCCAGTAGCTCCGGATGGGCGTCTGATGGCTACACCTTC. This sequence encodes CASSSGWASDGYTF.

V usage is TRBV7-2 and J usage is TRBJ2-7; TRBD2 matches 8 bases. The junction had 9 bases not matched to a gene; V was cut back by 4 bases and J by 4 bases. Germline-derived CDR1 and CDR2 are SGHTA and FQGNSA. This CDR3 is built from 15 residues. The CDR3 spells CASSSFSGKGYEQYF. In DNA form, the CDR3 reads TGTGCCAGCAGCTCCTTTAGCGGGAAGGGGTACGAGCAGTACTTC.

The chain couples TRBV5-1 to TRBJ2-5, with D possibly TRBD2 on 6 matching bases. Germline loops: CDR1 SGHRS, CDR2 YFSETQ. This CDR3 contains 16 residues. The ends were cut back, 3 bases at V and 0 bases at J, with 15 bases in the middle. CDR3 nucleotide sequence: TGCGCCAGCAGCTCCGACCCTAGCGCACACCAAGAGACCCAGTACTTC. It yields the protein CASSSDPSAHQETQYF. Full variable domain (missing parts from reference TRBV5-1 and TRBJ2-5): KAGVTQTPRYLIKTRGQQVTLSCSPISGHRSVSWYQQTPGQGLQFLFEYFSETQRNKGNFPGRFSGRQFSNSRSEMNVSTLELGDSALYLCASSSDPSAHQETQYFGPGTRLLVL.